This TCR beta chain stems from a study of T cells expressing NK-cell markers. Study in general: According to the study, TCR beta repertoires originated from sorted CD3+CD56+NKG2C+, CD3+CD56+NKG2C- and CD3+CD56-NKG2C+ T cells.

The CDR3 consists of 14 residues. Germline lookup yields CDR1 DFQATT and CDR2 SNEGSKA (reference sequence). Regarding the study as a whole: In a handful of donors, dominant clonotypes made up roughly 25-60.1% of CD3+CD56-NKG2C+ cells. Dominant NKG2C+ clonotypes accounted for about 1.0-8% of CD8+ T cells in six or seven donors.

With respect to this clonotype: The antigen remains undetermined.

The TCR beta cDNA came from 5'RACE template switching with UMIs. No DNA is given; TCRdb re-called the 5' RACE reads and lists each CDR3 protein once. Seen in this sample are about 400,000 distinct CDR3 sequences; the ten most common clones hold 9.5% to 12%. The source is a woman aged 45-65 years in good health. The sequencing sample was made of blood T cells: a sorted CD56 or NKG2C T cell subset, CD4+ or CD8+ T cells, or bulk PBMC T cells (not recorded which). This rearrangement joins TRBV20-1 to TRBJ1-4; TCRdb calls TRBD1, which cannot be checked without DNA. The CDR3 sequence: CSASDRGRNEKLFF.